The sequence of this TCR beta chain was determined in a study of blood T cell repertoires in COVID-19. Study-level information: Italy, Spain and the United States were the sources of the convalescent and acute COVID-19 samples. PBMCs, B-cell-depleted T cells, or T cells were the source of the cDNA or gDNA that made up the material.

Trimming at V came to 0 bases and at J to 1 base, leaving 7 bases not matched to a gene. The germline V gene encodes CDR1 SGHTA and CDR2 FQGNSA. The CDR3 has 18 residues. Authors' processing steps: From reference gene primer amplification, estimates of nucleated cell counts were derived. Assay: immunoSEQ multiplex PCR; the TCRdb copy retains only in-frame clones and omits some. That table supplies the V and J calls and clone size; D and trimming were determined from the DNA. This sample carries 130,000 to 150,000 clones, under 90% of them seen once, and the ten largest clones take around 35%. This sequence was found in a human donor in a cohort sampled during active COVID-19. The chain uses TRBV7-2 and TRBJ2-2; 8 bases match TRBD1. Sequenced input: peripheral blood. CDR3 bases: TGTGCCAGCAGCTTAGCGCTTTCCGGGACAGGGAACACCGGGGAGCTGTTTTTT. As protein: CASSLALSGTGNTGELFF.